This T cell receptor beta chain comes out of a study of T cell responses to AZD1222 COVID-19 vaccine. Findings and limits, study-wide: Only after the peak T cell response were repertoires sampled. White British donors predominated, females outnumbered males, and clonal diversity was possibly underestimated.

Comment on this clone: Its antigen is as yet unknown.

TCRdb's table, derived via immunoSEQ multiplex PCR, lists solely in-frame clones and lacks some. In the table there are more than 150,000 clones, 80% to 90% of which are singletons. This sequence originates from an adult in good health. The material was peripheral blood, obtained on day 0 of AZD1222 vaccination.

CDR3 nucleotides: TGTGCCATCAGTGAGTCAGCCAACTACAGGGTTGGCTACACCTTC. It encodes CAISESANYRVGYTF. V and J are TRBV10-3 and TRBJ1-2; a weak D match, TRBD1 (6 bases). The V and J ends lost 0 bases and 7 bases respectively, with 15 bases between them. The CDR3 contains 15 residues. Germline-derived CDR1 and CDR2 are ENHRY and SYGVKD.